This record looks at one T cell receptor beta chain sequence and its context. V lost 6 bases and J lost 0, with 8 bases in between. This CDR3 region has 13 residues. Germline assignment: CDR1 SNHLY and CDR2 FYNNEI. The data belong to a study of blood T cell repertoires in COVID-19. Study-level information: Samples taken during acute and convalescent COVID-19 were collected in the United States, Italy and Spain. Sources were T cells, B-cell-depleted T cells, or PBMCs; the material itself was cDNA or gDNA.

Seattle participants joined during active infection and were tracked over time. Study processing details: Scientists estimated how many nucleated cells there were by amplifying reference gene primers. Clones were read by immunoSEQ multiplex PCR, and TCRdb kept only the in-frame ones, dropping some. Clone size and V and J calls were adopted from that table, with D and trimming inferred from the DNA. The sample holds around 470,000 clones; approximately 89% are singletons and the top ten take roughly 0.84%. V is TRBV2 and J is TRBJ1-1; unclear D gene. The clonotype originates from a man younger than 35 with COVID-19, enrolled during active disease. The specimen was peripheral blood. As DNA, the CDR3 is TGTGCCAGCAGCGGAGAACTGAACACTGAAGCTTTCTTT. Protein: CASSGELNTEAFF.